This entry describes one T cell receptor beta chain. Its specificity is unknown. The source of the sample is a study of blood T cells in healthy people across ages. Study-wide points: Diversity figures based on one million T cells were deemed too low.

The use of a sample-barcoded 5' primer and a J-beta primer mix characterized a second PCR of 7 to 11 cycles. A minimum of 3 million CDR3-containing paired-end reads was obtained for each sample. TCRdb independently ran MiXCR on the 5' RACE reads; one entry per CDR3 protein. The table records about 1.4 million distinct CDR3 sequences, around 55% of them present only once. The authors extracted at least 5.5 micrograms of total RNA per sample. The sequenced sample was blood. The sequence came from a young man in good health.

The CDR3 spells CASSLGGGGWEYGYTF. CDR3 bases: TGTGCCAGCAGCTTAGGTGGCGGCGGCTGGGAATATGGCTACACCTTC. The chain has TRBV7-9 and TRBJ1-2; no clear D. The CDR3 sequence is 16 residues long. Germline CDR1 and CDR2: SEHNR and FQNEAQ (reference sequence). Trimming cost V 1 base and J 5 bases, with 17 bases left between them.